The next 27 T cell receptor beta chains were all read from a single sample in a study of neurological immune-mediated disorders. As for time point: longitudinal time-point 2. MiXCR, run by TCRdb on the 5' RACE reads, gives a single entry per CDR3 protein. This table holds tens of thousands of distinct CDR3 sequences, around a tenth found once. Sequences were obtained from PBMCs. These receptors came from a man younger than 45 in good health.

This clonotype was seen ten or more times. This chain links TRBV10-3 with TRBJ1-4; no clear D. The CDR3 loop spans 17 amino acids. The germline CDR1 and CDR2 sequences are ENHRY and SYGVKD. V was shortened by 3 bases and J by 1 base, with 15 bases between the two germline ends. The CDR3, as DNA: TGTGCCATCAGTGATCCGGGTAAATCGGGAACTAATGAAAAACTGTTTTTT. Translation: CAISDPGKSGTNEKLFF.

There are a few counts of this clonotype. The CDR3 loop reads CASSLPADQRERTMCEQFF. DNA for the CDR3: TGTGCCAGCAGCCTGCCAGCCGACCAGCGGGAAAGGACAATGTGTGAGCAGTTCTTC. The chain combines TRBV7-3 with TRBJ2-1, with 7 bases matching TRBD2. This CDR3 has 19 residues. V was pared by 5 bases and J by 9 bases, with 25 bases of the junction left unmatched. The germline V gene encodes CDR1 SGHTA and CDR2 FQGTGA.

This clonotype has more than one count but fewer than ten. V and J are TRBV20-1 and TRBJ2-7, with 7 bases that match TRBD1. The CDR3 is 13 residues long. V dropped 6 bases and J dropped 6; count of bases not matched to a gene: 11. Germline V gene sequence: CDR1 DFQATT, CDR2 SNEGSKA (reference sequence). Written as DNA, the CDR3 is TGCAGTGCAAGGGACAGAAGCCCCTTCGAGCAGTACTTC. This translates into CSARDRSPFEQYF.

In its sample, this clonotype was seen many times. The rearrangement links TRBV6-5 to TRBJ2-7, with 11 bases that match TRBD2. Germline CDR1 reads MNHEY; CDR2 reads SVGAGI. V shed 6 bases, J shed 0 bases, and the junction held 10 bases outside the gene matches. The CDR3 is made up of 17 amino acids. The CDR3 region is CASSNTRLAGSSYEQYF. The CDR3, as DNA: TGTGCCAGCAGCAACACAAGACTAGCGGGGTCCTCCTACGAGCAGTACTTC.

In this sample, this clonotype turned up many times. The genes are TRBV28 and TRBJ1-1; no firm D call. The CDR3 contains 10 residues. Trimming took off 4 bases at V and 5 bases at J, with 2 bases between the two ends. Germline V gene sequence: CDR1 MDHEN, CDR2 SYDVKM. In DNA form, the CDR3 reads TGTGCCAGCAGTTATACTGAAGCTTTCTTT. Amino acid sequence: CASSYTEAFF.

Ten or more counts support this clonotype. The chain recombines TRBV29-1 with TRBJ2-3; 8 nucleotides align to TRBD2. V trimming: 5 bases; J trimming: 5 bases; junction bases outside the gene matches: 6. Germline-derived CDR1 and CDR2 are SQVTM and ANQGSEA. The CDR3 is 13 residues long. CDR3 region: CSVQAGVGDTQYF. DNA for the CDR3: TGCAGCGTTCAAGCGGGAGTGGGAGATACGCAGTATTTT.

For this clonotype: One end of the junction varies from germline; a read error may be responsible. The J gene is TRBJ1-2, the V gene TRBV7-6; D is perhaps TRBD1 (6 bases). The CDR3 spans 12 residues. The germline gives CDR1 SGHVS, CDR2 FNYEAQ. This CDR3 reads CASSPTGFGYTF. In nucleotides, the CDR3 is TGTGCAAGCAGCCCCACAGGGTTTGGCTACACCTTC.

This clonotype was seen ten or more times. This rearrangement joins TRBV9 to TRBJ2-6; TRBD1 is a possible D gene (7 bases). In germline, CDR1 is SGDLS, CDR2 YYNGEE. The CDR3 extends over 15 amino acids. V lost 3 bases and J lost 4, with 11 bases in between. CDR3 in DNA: TGTGCCAGCAGCGGCAGGGGGGCCGGGGCCAACGTCCTGACTTTC. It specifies CASSGRGAGANVLTF.

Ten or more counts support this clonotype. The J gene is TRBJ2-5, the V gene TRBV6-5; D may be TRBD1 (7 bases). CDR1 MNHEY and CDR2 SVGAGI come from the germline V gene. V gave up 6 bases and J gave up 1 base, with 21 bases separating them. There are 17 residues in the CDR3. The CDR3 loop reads CASRIGLTGDSQETQYF. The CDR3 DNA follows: TGTGCCAGCAGGATAGGACTTACAGGGGACTCCCAAGAGACCCAGTACTTC.

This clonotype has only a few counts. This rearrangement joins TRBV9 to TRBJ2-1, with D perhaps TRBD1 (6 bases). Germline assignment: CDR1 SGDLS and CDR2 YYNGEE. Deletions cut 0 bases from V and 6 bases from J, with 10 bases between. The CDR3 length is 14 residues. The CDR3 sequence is CASSVDRVGNEQFF. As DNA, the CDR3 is TGTGCCAGCAGCGTAGACAGGGTGGGCAATGAGCAGTTCTTC.

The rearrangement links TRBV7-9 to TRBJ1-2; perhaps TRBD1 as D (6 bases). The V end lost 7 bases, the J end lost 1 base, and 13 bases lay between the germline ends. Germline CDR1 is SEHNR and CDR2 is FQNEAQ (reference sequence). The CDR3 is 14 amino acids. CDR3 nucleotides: TGTGCCAGCAACCCGGACAGATTTAACTATGGCTACACCTTC. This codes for CASNPDRFNYGYTF.

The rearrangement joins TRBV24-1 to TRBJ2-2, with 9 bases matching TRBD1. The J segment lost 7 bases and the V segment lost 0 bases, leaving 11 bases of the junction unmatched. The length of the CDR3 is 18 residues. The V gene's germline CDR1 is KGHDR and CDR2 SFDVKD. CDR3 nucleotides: TGTGCCACCAGTGATTTGAAGCAGGGACAGGGCATCATCGGGGAGCTGTTTTTT. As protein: CATSDLKQGQGIIGELFF.

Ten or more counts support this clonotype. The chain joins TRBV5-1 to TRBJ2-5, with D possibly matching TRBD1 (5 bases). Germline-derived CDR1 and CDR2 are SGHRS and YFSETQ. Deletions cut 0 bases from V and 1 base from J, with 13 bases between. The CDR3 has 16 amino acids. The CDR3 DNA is TGCGCCAGCAGCTTGGTGTCAGGGAACCGCCAAGAGACCCAGTACTTC. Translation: CASSLVSGNRQETQYF.

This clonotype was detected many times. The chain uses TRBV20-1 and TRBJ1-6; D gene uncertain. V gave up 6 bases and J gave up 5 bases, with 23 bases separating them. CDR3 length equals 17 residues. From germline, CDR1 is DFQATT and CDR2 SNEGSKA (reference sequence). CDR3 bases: TGCAGTGCCGCAAGCCGGGCTTTGACCGGCGATAATTCACCCCTCCACTTT. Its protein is CSAASRALTGDNSPLHF.

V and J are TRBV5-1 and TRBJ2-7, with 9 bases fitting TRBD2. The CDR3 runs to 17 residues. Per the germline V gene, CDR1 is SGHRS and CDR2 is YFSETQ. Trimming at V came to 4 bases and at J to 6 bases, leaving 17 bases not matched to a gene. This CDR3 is CASSQVLAGTSRGEQYF. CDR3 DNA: TGCGCCAGCAGCCAGGTACTAGCGGGTACATCCAGAGGCGAGCAGTACTTC.

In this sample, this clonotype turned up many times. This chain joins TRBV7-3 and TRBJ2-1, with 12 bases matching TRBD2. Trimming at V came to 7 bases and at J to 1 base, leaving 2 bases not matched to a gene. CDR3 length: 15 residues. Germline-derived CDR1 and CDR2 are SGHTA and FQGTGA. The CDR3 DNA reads TGTGCCAGCAAGCTAGCGGGAGGGTCCTACAATGAGCAGTTCTTC. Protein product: CASKLAGGSYNEQFF.

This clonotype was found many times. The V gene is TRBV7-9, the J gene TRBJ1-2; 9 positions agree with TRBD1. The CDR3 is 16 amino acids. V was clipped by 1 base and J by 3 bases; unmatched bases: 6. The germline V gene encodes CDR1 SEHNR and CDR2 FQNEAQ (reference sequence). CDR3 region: CASSLVITGGDYGYTF. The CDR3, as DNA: TGTGCCAGCAGCTTAGTGATCACAGGGGGCGACTATGGCTACACCTTC.

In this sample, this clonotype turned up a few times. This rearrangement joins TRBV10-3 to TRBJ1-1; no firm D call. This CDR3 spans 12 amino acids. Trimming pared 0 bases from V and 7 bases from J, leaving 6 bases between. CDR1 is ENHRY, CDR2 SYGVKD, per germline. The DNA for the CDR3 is TGTGCCATCAGTGAGTCAACAGTTGAAGCTTTCTTT. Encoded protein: CAISESTVEAFF.

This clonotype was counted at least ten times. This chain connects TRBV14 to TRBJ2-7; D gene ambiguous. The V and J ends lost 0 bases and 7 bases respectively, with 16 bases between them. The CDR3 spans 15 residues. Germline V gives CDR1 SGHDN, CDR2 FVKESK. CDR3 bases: TGTGCCAGCAGCCAAGATCCCGTAGAGGCCAGGGAGCAGTACTTC. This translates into CASSQDPVEAREQYF.

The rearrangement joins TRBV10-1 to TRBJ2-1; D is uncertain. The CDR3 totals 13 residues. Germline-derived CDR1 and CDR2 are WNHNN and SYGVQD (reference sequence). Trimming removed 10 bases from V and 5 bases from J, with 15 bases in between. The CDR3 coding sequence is TGCGCCACCAGCCGCATAAAAAACAATGAGCAGTTCTTC. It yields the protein CATSRIKNNEQFF.

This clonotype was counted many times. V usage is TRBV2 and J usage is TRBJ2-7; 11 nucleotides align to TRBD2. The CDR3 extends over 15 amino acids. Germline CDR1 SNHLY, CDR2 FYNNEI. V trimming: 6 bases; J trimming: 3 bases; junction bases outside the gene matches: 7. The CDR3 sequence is CASSETSGKGYEQYF. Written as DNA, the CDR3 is TGTGCCAGCAGCGAGACTAGCGGGAAGGGCTACGAGCAGTACTTC.

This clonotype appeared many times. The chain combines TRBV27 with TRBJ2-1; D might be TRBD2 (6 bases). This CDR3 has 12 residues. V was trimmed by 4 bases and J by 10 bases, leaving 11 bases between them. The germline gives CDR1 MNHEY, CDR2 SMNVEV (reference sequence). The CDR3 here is CASSYVGGEQFF. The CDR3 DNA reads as TGTGCCAGCAGTTACGTTGGGGGGGAGCAGTTCTTC.

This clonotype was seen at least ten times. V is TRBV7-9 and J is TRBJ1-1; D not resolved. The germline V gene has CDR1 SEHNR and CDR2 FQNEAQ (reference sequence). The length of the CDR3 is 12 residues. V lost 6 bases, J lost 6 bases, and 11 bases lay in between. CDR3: CASSKGGAEAFF. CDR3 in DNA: TGTGCCAGCAGTAAGGGAGGTGCTGAAGCTTTCTTT.

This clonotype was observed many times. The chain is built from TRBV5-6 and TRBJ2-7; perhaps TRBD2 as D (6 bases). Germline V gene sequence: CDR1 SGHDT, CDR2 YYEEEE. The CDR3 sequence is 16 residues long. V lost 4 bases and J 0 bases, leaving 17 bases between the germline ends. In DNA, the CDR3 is TGTGCCAGCAGCCCTTACCGGGACTCGAGCTCCTACGAGCAGTACTTC. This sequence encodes CASSPYRDSSSYEQYF.

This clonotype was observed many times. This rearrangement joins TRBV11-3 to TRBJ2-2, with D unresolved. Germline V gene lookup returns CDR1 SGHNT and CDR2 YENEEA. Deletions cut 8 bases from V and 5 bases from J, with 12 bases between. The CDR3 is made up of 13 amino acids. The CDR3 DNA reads TGTGCCAGCGGGCATATAGGGACCGGGGAGCTGTTTTTT. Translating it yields CASGHIGTGELFF. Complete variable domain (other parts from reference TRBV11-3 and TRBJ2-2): EAGVVQSPRYKIIEKKQPVAFWCNPISGHNTLYWYLQNLGQGPELLIRYENEEAVDDSQLPKDRFSAERLKGVDSTLKIQPAELGDSAVYLCASGHIGTGELFFGEGSRLTVL.

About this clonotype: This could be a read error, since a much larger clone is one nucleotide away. The CDR3: CSVVYGYQETQYF. CDR3 nucleotides: TGCAGCGTTGTTTACGGGTACCAAGAGACCCAGTACTTC. V and J are TRBV29-1 and TRBJ2-5; D not resolved. Germline V gene lookup returns CDR1 SQVTM and CDR2 ANQGSEA. There are 13 residues in the CDR3. V was clipped by 4 bases and J by 0 bases, with 9 bases between them.

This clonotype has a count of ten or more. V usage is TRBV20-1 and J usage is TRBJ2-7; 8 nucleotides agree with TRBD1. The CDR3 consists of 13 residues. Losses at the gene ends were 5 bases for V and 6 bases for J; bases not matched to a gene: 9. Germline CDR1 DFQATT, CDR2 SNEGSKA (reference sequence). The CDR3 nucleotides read TGCAGTGCTCGGCCAGGGGGCCCCTCCGAGCAGTACTTC. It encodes CSARPGGPSEQYF.